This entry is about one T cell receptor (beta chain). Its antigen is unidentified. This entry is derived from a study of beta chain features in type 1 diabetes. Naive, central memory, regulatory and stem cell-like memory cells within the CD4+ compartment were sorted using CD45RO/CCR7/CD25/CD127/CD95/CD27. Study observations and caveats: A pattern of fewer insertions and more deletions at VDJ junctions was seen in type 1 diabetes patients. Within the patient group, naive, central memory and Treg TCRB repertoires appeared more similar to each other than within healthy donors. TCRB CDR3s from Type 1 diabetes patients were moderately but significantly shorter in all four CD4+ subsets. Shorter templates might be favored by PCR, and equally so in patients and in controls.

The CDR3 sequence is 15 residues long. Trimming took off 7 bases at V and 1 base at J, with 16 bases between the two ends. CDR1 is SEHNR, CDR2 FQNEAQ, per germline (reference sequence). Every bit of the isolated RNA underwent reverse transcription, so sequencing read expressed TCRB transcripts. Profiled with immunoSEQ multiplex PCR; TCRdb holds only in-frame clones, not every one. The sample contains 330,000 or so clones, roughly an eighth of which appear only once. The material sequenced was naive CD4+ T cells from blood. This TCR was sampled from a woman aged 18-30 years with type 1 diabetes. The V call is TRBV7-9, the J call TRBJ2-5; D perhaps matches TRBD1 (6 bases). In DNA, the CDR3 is TGTGCCAGCACCCGAGTGACGGACAGCCAAGAGACCCAGTACTTC. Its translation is CASTRVTDSQETQYF.